This TCR beta chain comes out of a study of T cell responses to AZD1222 COVID-19 vaccine. Deletions cut 6 bases from V and 0 bases from J, with 15 bases between. The CDR3 length is 15 residues. Germline CDR1 SGHRS, CDR2 YFSETQ. Study results and limitations: Reportedly, nearly half the spike-specific TCRs target unmutated variant regions. All repertoire sampling was performed exclusively after the peak T cell response.

In the case of this clone: Antigen specificity is unknown.

Assay used: immunoSEQ multiplex PCR; TCRdb lists only in-frame clones, some missing. This table has 200,000 to 300,000 clones, just over 90% appearing once. V gene TRBV5-1 combines with J gene TRBJ2-5, with D unclear. The receptor comes from an adult in good health. The sequences come from peripheral blood, collected on day 0 of AZD1222 vaccination. The CDR3 protein is CASNPTTAYQETQYF. For the CDR3, the DNA is TGCGCCAGCAACCCGACAACCGCGTACCAAGAGACCCAGTACTTC.